This T cell receptor (beta chain) was identified during a study of blood T cells in healthy people across ages. V shed 5 bases and J 5 bases; nucleotides not matched to a gene: 5. CDR3 length equals 14 residues. From germline, CDR1 is SGHVS and CDR2 FNYEAQ. A second PCR, run for about 6 to 12 cycles, used a sample-barcoded 5' primer plus a J-beta primer mix. Each cDNA molecule, via a template-switch adaptor with 12 random nucleotides, was tagged. Via MiXCR, TCRdb re-called the 5' RACE reads, giving one row per CDR3 protein. This sample has approximately 490,000 distinct CDR3 sequences; approximately 25% occur once, and the top ten carry around 10%. The data also belong to a second study, concerning T cells of mothers and their children.

The sample was blood. The source of this sequence is a boy aged 5-17 years in good health. This sequence joins TRBV7-6 and TRBJ2-2; 7 positions match TRBD2. CDR3: CASSLRTRTGELFF. The DNA for the CDR3 is TGTGCCAGCAGCCTCCGGACTAGAACCGGGGAGCTGTTTTTT.